Each of the 20 T cell receptor beta chains below was sequenced from the same sample in a study of T cell responses to AZD1222 COVID-19 vaccine. Using immunoSEQ multiplex PCR, the repertoire was profiled, and TCRdb retains in-frame clones only, with some absent. Here the sample spans approximately 110,000 clones, approximately 90% being singletons. The sample was peripheral blood, taken on day 0 of AZD1222 vaccination. All receptors come from an adult in good health.

V usage is TRBV7-9 and J usage is TRBJ2-1; tentatively, D is TRBD1 or TRBD2 (5 bases each). The CDR3 totals 11 residues. The V end was cut by 1 base, the J end by 10 bases, with 5 bases between. CDR1 SEHNR and CDR2 FQNEAQ come from the germline V gene (reference sequence). The CDR3 loop is CASSLGGEQFF. CDR3 in DNA: TGTGCCAGCAGCTTAGGGGGGGAGCAGTTCTTC.

V usage is TRBV9 and J usage is TRBJ1-3; D unresolved. The CDR3 totals 15 residues. Deletions cut 0 bases from V and 4 bases from J, with 11 bases between. Germline-derived CDR1 and CDR2 are SGDLS and YYNGEE. CDR3 in DNA: TGTGCCAGCAGCGTAGATCTTGTTCGGGGAAACACCATATATTTT. This translates into CASSVDLVRGNTIYF.

This clone was seen a single time. CDR3: CASSQGGAATEAFF. The CDR3 DNA reads TGTGCCAGCAGCCAAGGGGGCGCGGCCACTGAAGCTTTCTTT. This chain connects TRBV14 to TRBJ1-1; D perhaps matches TRBD1 (5 bases). Trimming left V 1 base short and J 4 bases short, with 10 bases between. Germline values: CDR1 SGHDN, CDR2 FVKESK. CDR3 length: 14 amino acids.

The rearrangement links TRBV28 to TRBJ2-7; no clear D. V lost 5 bases to trimming and J lost 3 bases, with 11 bases between them. The CDR3 covers 13 residues. Germline CDR1 is MDHEN and CDR2 is SYDVKM. CDR3 DNA sequence: TGTGCCAGCAGTCTCCCCCTTAACTACGAGCAGTACTTC. Translation gives CASSLPLNYEQYF.

The gene calls are TRBV11-2 and TRBJ2-5; the match to TRBD2 covers 13 bases. The CDR3 has 17 amino acids. Trimming at V came to 3 bases and at J to 4 bases, leaving 8 bases not matched to a gene. The germline V gene has CDR1 SGHAT and CDR2 FQNNGV. The CDR3 nucleotides are TGTGCCAGCAGCTTCGGTGCCACTAGCGGGAGGGGAGAGACCCAGTACTTC. It translates to CASSFGATSGRGETQYF.

Here the CDR3 reads CATSDPAGNEQFF. DNA of the CDR3: TGTGCCACCAGTGACCCCGCGGGGAATGAGCAGTTCTTC. The chain carries TRBV24-1 and TRBJ2-1; perhaps TRBD2 as D (6 bases). From germline, CDR1 is KGHDR and CDR2 SFDVKD. This CDR3 is 13 amino acids long. The germline V and J ends were trimmed by 4 bases and 7 bases, with 10 bases remaining between them.

V is TRBV7-9 and J is TRBJ1-1; no clear D. Trimming left V 4 bases short and J 8 bases short, with 11 bases between. Germline CDR1 reads SEHNR; CDR2 reads FQNEAQ (reference sequence). This CDR3 contains 12 residues. This chain's CDR3 is CASSSRPAEAFF. CDR3 sequence (DNA): TGTGCCAGCAGCTCTCGACCCGCGGAAGCTTTCTTT.

This chain joins TRBV3-1 (or the pseudogene TRBV3-2) and TRBJ2-7; D is tentatively TRBD1 or TRBD2 (5 bases each). This CDR3 region has 14 residues. With 4 bases removed from V and 2 bases from J, the gap between germline ends came to 12 bases. Germline V lookup: CDR1 LGHDT, CDR2 YNNKEL (reference sequence). The CDR3 DNA reads TGTGCCAGCAGCCGGGGGACCTGGACCTACGAGCAGTACTTC. This encodes CASSRGTWTYEQYF.

The DNA of the CDR3 is TGTGCCAGCAGCCTCAGGGTTTCCGACCAGCCCCAGCATTTT. This translates into CASSLRVSDQPQHF. This chain uses TRBV28 with TRBJ1-5, with D tentatively TRBD1 (5 bases). Trimming shortened V by 6 bases and J by 7 bases, and 16 bases separated the two germline ends. The CDR3 is 14 amino acids. Germline values: CDR1 MDHEN, CDR2 SYDVKM.

J is TRBJ2-3 and V is TRBV12-5, with 12 positions matching TRBD2. There are 14 residues in the CDR3. V lost 8 bases to trimming and J lost 4 bases; unmatched junction nucleotides: 4. CDR1 and CDR2 (germline): LGHNT, FRNRAP. The CDR3 nucleotides read TGTGCTAGTCGGACTAGCGGGAATGCAGATACGCAGTATTTT. Protein: CASRTSGNADTQYF.

The rearrangement joins TRBV10-3 to TRBJ1-2; possible D gene TRBD1, 5 bases. The CDR3 extends over 14 amino acids. The V end was cut by 0 bases, the J end by 8 bases, with 13 bases between. Per germline, CDR1 ENHRY and CDR2 SYGVKD. The CDR3 sequence: CAISESGDLLGYTF. The CDR3 DNA reads TGTGCCATCAGTGAGTCAGGGGACCTACTCGGCTACACCTTC.

This sequence joins TRBV4-2 and TRBJ2-3; the D is unclear. In germline, CDR1 is LGHNA, CDR2 YNFKEQ. Between the trimmed V and J ends, which lost 0 bases and 0 bases, there was a span of 4 bases. CDR3 size: 14 residues. As DNA, the CDR3 is TGTGCCAGCAGCCAAGATGGAAGCACAGATACGCAGTATTTT. Translation gives CASSQDGSTDTQYF.

As for this clone: This CDR3 is also generated by other DNA sequences in the sample. V and J are TRBV28 and TRBJ1-1; D perhaps matches TRBD1 (5 bases). The CDR3 spans 13 residues. The V end was cut by 2 bases, the J end by 7 bases, with 11 bases between. The germline CDR1 and CDR2 sequences are MDHEN and SYDVKM. Written as DNA, the CDR3 is TGTGCCAGCAGTTTACAGGGTGGGGATGAAGCTTTCTTT. As protein: CASSLQGGDEAFF.

This chain links TRBV2 with TRBJ2-3, with D tentatively TRBD1 or TRBD2 (5 bases each). The germline gives CDR1 SNHLY, CDR2 FYNNEI. Trimming left V 5 bases short and J 1 base short, with 22 bases between. The CDR3 consists of 18 residues. CDR3 sequence (DNA): TGTGCCAGCAGTTTTAATACCCGGGACCCGACCGGCACAGATACGCAGTATTTT. It translates to CASSFNTRDPTGTDTQYF.

The genes are TRBV19 and TRBJ2-1; D perhaps matches TRBD1 (6 bases). CDR3 length equals 16 residues. In germline, CDR1 is LNHDA, CDR2 SQIVND (reference sequence). V lost 2 bases and J lost 4, with 15 bases in between. The CDR3 protein is CASSILDRPLYNEQFF. The CDR3 region has the DNA TGTGCCAGTAGTATATTGGACAGACCCCTTTACAATGAGCAGTTCTTC.

CDR3 amino acids: CASSLTGIGSPLHF. The CDR3 region has the DNA TGTGCCAGCAGCTTGACAGGGATTGGTTCACCCCTCCACTTT. V is TRBV5-8 and J is TRBJ1-6; possibly TRBD1 for D (6 bases). From germline, CDR1 is SGHTS and CDR2 YDEGEE. The CDR3 has 14 residues. Deletions cut 1 base from V and 9 bases from J, with 11 bases between.

The chain links TRBV28 to TRBJ1-2; no clear D gene. The CDR3 extends over 12 amino acids. V lost 1 base, J lost 4 bases, and 4 bases lay in between. Per germline, CDR1 MDHEN and CDR2 SYDVKM. The CDR3 here is CASSLLAYGYTF. The CDR3 DNA is TGTGCCAGCAGTTTATTAGCCTATGGCTACACCTTC.

The chain recombines TRBV7-9 with TRBJ1-5, with TRBD1 matching over 7 bases. V was clipped by 4 bases and J by 9 bases; unmatched bases: 9. Germline V gene lookup returns CDR1 SEHNR and CDR2 FQNEAQ (reference sequence). The CDR3 runs to 14 residues. In nucleotides, the CDR3 is TGTGCCAGCAGCTCGACAGGGAGGGGAAGGCCCCAGCATTTT. Protein product: CASSSTGRGRPQHF.

The J gene is TRBJ2-1, the V gene TRBV4-1; 10 nucleotides align to TRBD2. Unmatched junction bases numbered 12, after V lost 3 bases and J lost 10 bases. The CDR3 sequence is 16 residues long. The V gene's germline CDR1 is MGHRA and CDR2 YSYEKL. CDR3 protein: CASSHLLAGKKGEQFF. The CDR3, as DNA: TGCGCCAGCAGCCACCTACTAGCGGGGAAAAAGGGGGAGCAGTTCTTC.

This sequence joins TRBV7-2 and TRBJ2-5; 8 positions match TRBD1. J gave up 2 bases and V 6 bases, and 5 bases lay outside the gene matches. The CDR3 extends over 14 amino acids. Germline lookup yields CDR1 SGHTA and CDR2 FQGNSA. The CDR3 loop reads CASRFHRGQETQYF. The CDR3 bases are TGTGCCAGCAGATTTCACAGGGGGCAAGAGACCCAGTACTTC. Filled out from reference TRBV7-2 and TRBJ2-5, the complete variable domain reads GAGVSQSPSNKVTEKGKDVELRCDPISGHTALYWYRQSLGQGLEFLIYFQGNSAPDKSGLPSDRFSAERTGGSVSTLTIQRTQQEDSAVYLCASRFHRGQETQYFGPGTRLLVL.